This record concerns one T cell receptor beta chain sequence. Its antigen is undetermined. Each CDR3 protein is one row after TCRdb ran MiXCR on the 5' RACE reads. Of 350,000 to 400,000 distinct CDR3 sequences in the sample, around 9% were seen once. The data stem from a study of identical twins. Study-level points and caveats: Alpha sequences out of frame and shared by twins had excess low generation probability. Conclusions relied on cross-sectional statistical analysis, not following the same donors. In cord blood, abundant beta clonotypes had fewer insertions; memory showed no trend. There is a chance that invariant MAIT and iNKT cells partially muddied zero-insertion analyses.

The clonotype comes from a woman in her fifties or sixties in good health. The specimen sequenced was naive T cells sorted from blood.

In DNA, the CDR3 is TGCGCCAGCAGCCCCCTAGCGGGAGAAGGGCCCGGGGAGCTGTTTTTT. The encoded protein is CASSPLAGEGPGELFF. The chain carries TRBV4-1 and TRBJ2-2; 10 bases match TRBD2. Trimming took 4 bases from V and 6 from J; bases not matched to a gene: 8. Germline V gives CDR1 MGHRA, CDR2 YSYEKL. CDR3 size: 16 residues.